Following are 23 T cell receptor beta chains from one sample sequenced in a study of T cells in Graves' hyperthyroidism and ophthalmopathy. RNA transcripts yielded amplified TCR beta CDR3 regions. An initial round of RT-PCR targeting the TCR CDR3 relied on the HTBI primer set. TCRdb ran MiXCR on the multiplex PCR reads and lists one entry per CDR3 protein. The sample shows about 300,000 distinct CDR3 sequences, roughly 18% of them seen only once. The sample consisted of blood. The source is a man in his fifties with Graves' ophthalmopathy.

The chain recombines TRBV5-4 with TRBJ2-1; 7 bases align to TRBD2. CDR1 is SGHNT and CDR2 is YYREEE in the germline V gene (reference sequence). V shed 0 bases, J shed 0 bases, and the junction held 3 bases outside the gene matches. This CDR3 has 16 residues. Here the CDR3 reads CASSLGGSTSYNEQFF. The CDR3 nucleotides are TGTGCCAGCAGCTTGGGCGGGAGTACCTCCTACAATGAGCAGTTCTTC.

The gene calls are TRBV29-1 and TRBJ2-1; 8 bases fit TRBD1. Losses at the gene ends were 2 bases for V and 5 bases for J; bases not matched to a gene: 11. CDR3 length: 16 residues. The germline CDR1 and CDR2 sequences are SQVTM and ANQGSEA. As DNA, the CDR3 is TGCAGCGTTGAATGGCAGAGGACAGGGATGGACAATGAGCAGTTCTTC. It translates to CSVEWQRTGMDNEQFF.

This clonotype was picked up many times. The chain has TRBV3-1 and TRBJ1-1, with no clear D. The CDR3 is made up of 14 amino acids. CDR1 and CDR2 from the germline V gene are LGHDT and YNNKEL (reference sequence). Trimming cost V 4 bases and J 4 bases, with 13 bases left between them. The DNA for the CDR3 is TGTGCCAGCAGCCGAGACATAGAGAGCACTGAAGCTTTCTTT. Translating it yields CASSRDIESTEAFF.

This clonotype was counted between two and nine times. The chain recombines TRBV13 with TRBJ2-7, with 9 bases lining up with TRBD2. Germline CDR1 and CDR2: PRHDT and FYEKMQ (reference sequence). This CDR3 spans 15 amino acids. V trimming: 7 bases; J trimming: 6 bases; junction bases outside the gene matches: 13. The CDR3 region is CASTTAGGSLFEQYF. The CDR3 DNA follows: TGTGCCAGCACCACAGCGGGAGGAAGCTTGTTCGAGCAGTACTTC.

At least ten counts were recorded for this clonotype. The V call is TRBV7-2, the J call TRBJ2-3; TRBD2 matches 10 bases. Germline assignment: CDR1 SGHTA and CDR2 FQGNSA. V dropped 5 bases and J dropped 3; count of bases not matched to a gene: 20. The CDR3 consists of 20 residues. In DNA form, the CDR3 reads TGTGCCAGCAGCCCCACGGGGGCGCGTGAACTAGCGGGACGGACAGATACGCAGTATTTT. As protein: CASSPTGARELAGRTDTQYF.

This clonotype was observed many times. The rearrangement uses TRBV12-3 or TRBV12-4 and TRBJ2-5, with TRBD2 identical over 8 bases. After removal of 0 bases from V and 4 bases from J, the junction contained 7 bases not matched to a gene. CDR3 length: 16 residues. The CDR3 DNA sequence: TGTGCCAGCAGTTTAGCAGTGGGGGCGGGAGGAGAGACCCAGTACTTC. Translation gives CASSLAVGAGGETQYF.

The chain carries TRBV11-1 and TRBJ2-7; D remains unclear. V lost 5 bases to trimming and J lost 2 bases, with 10 bases between them. This CDR3 spans 13 amino acids. The germline V gene has CDR1 SGHAT and CDR2 FQDESV (reference sequence). CDR3 region: CASSPLGTYEQYF. DNA of the CDR3: TGTGCCAGCAGCCCTCTCGGAACCTACGAGCAGTACTTC.

This clonotype has a count of ten or more. V is TRBV11-3 and J is TRBJ2-7, with 8 bases that match TRBD2. Trimming cost V 2 bases and J 0 bases; bases outside gene matches: 3. The germline CDR1 and CDR2 sequences are SGHNT and YENEEA. The CDR3 contains 15 residues. CDR3 nucleotide sequence: TGTGCCAGCAGCTTACAGCGGGGGTTCTCCTACGAGCAGTACTTC. It yields the protein CASSLQRGFSYEQYF.

This clonotype was detected ten times or more. The junction shows a germline mismatch at one end, possibly a read error. V is TRBV5-6 and J is TRBJ1-1; TRBD1 might be the D (5 bases). This CDR3 has 16 amino acids. Germline V gene data show CDR1 as SGHDT and CDR2 as YYEEEE. This CDR3 reads CASSLEAGQGGTEAFF. The CDR3 DNA reads as TGTGCCAGCAGTTTGGAGGCTGGGCAGGGAGGAACTGAAGCTTTCTTT. Variable domain in full (rest from reference TRBV5-6 and TRBJ1-1): DAGVTQSPTHLIKTRGQQVTLRCSPKSGHDTVSWYQQALGQGPQFIFQYYEEEERQRGNFPDRFSGHQFPNYSSELNVNALLLGDSALYLCASSLEAGQGGTEAFFGQGTRLTVV.

This clonotype was seen ten or more times. V and J are TRBV30 and TRBJ1-2, with D unclear. The CDR3 extends over 14 amino acids. With 7 bases removed from V and 4 bases from J, the gap between germline ends came to 19 bases. The germline gives CDR1 GTSNPN, CDR2 SVGIG (reference sequence). In DNA, the CDR3 is TGTGCCTCGAGCGACACCGGACCCCTCTATGGCTACACCTTC. Translation gives CASSDTGPLYGYTF.

This clonotype has a count of ten or more. The genes are TRBV2 and TRBJ2-1, with TRBD1 matching over 7 bases. The V segment lost 6 bases and the J segment 2 bases; nucleotides outside the gene matches: 7. CDR3 length: 15 amino acids. Germline V gene lookup returns CDR1 SNHLY and CDR2 FYNNEI. CDR3 DNA sequence: TGTGCCAGCAGAGCGACAGGGAGCACCTACAATGAGCAGTTCTTC. It is translated as CASRATGSTYNEQFF.

The chain combines TRBV7-9 with TRBJ2-2; 8 nucleotides match TRBD1. V lost 6 bases and J lost 6; bases outside the gene matches: 3. This CDR3 comprises 13 residues. Per the germline V gene, CDR1 is SEHNR and CDR2 is FQNEAQ (reference sequence). CDR3 DNA: TGTGCCAGCAGACTGACAGGGGCCGGGGAGCTGTTTTTT. Translated, it gives CASRLTGAGELFF.

V and J are TRBV10-3 and TRBJ2-3; 13 nucleotides match TRBD2. The CDR3 loop spans 17 amino acids. Germline lookup yields CDR1 ENHRY and CDR2 SYGVKD. Losses at the gene ends were 6 bases for V and 2 bases for J; bases not matched to a gene: 8. In nucleotides, the CDR3 is TGTGCCATCAGCGCTGGACTAGCGGGAGAATTCACAGATACGCAGTATTTT. Translated: CAISAGLAGEFTDTQYF.

This chain connects TRBV4-2 to TRBJ2-5; TRBD2 matches at 7 bases. CDR3 size: 18 residues. Germline V gives CDR1 LGHNA, CDR2 YNFKEQ. After removal of 1 base from V and 5 bases from J, the junction contained 16 bases not matched to a gene. This chain's CDR3 is CASSQVGRGGRVSETQYF. CDR3 DNA: TGTGCCAGCAGCCAAGTTGGGCGGGGCGGGAGAGTGTCTGAGACCCAGTACTTC.

The genes are TRBV24-1 and TRBJ1-3, with 7 bases that match TRBD1. CDR1 and CDR2 (germline): KGHDR, SFDVKD. This CDR3 contains 15 residues. Trimming at V came to 6 bases and at J to 4 bases, leaving 8 bases not matched to a gene. CDR3: CATSLKGAGGNTIYF. CDR3 sequence (DNA): TGTGCCACCAGTTTAAAGGGGGCCGGCGGAAACACCATATATTTT.

This clonotype occurred many times. V gene TRBV30 combines with J gene TRBJ2-3, with 11 nucleotides matching TRBD2. The germline V gene has CDR1 GTSNPN and CDR2 SVGIG (reference sequence). The CDR3 sequence is 15 residues long. V was pared by 0 bases and J by 9 bases, with 8 bases of the junction left unmatched. The CDR3: CAWSVLAGGPQTQYF. CDR3 sequence (DNA): TGTGCCTGGAGTGTTCTAGCGGGAGGCCCCCAGACGCAGTATTTT. The complete variable domain, with remaining parts taken from reference TRBV30 and TRBJ2-3, reads SQTIHQWPATLVQPVGSPLSLECTVEGTSNPNLYWYRQAAGRGLQLLFYSVGIGQISSEVPQNLSASRPQDRQFILSSKKLLLSDSGFYLCAWSVLAGGPQTQYFGPGTRLTVL.

This clonotype occurred a few times. The rearrangement uses TRBV24-1 and TRBJ2-5; perhaps TRBD2 as D (5 bases). Per the germline V gene, CDR1 is KGHDR and CDR2 is SFDVKD. This CDR3 has 16 amino acids. Trimming removed 3 bases from V and 5 bases from J, with 18 bases in between. This CDR3 is CATSDNLGNIRETQYF. The CDR3 DNA is TGTGCCACCAGTGATAACCTCGGGAACATCCGGGAGACCCAGTACTTC.

This clonotype was seen many times. The J gene is TRBJ2-1, the V gene TRBV2; D not certain. V gave up 9 bases and J gave up 6 bases, with 9 bases separating them. Germline V gene lookup returns CDR1 SNHLY and CDR2 FYNNEI. The length of the CDR3 is 11 residues. CDR3 coding DNA: TGTGCCAGTAATTTCCTCAATGAGCAGTTCTTC. This sequence encodes CASNFLNEQFF.

This clonotype was detected a few times. The chain recombines TRBV6-2 or TRBV6-3 with TRBJ1-2; the D gene is possibly TRBD1 (6 bases). There are 13 residues in the CDR3. From germline, CDR1 is MNHEY and CDR2 SVGEGT. The V end lost 11 bases, the J end lost 4 bases, and 17 bases lay between the germline ends. The CDR3 DNA follows: TGTGCCGAAGCGTCGGACAGCTCCTATGGCTACACCTTC. Encoded protein: CAEASDSSYGYTF.

This clonotype was seen more than once but under ten times. J is TRBJ2-7 and V is TRBV5-1; D may be TRBD1 (6 bases). This CDR3 is 14 amino acids long. CDR1 is SGHRS and CDR2 is YFSETQ in the germline V gene. Trimming shortened V by 4 bases and J by 3 bases, and 14 bases separated the two germline ends. This CDR3 is CASSDHREVYEQYF. CDR3 nucleotide sequence: TGCGCCAGCAGCGATCACAGGGAAGTCTACGAGCAGTACTTC.

As for this clonotype: Just one base apart from a much larger clone, this may be a read error. The V and J genes are TRBV6-1 and TRBJ1-2, with TRBD1 matching over 12 bases. Germline CDR1 is MNHNS and CDR2 is SASEGT. The CDR3 totals 15 residues. In DNA form, the CDR3 reads TGTGCCAGCGGCACAACCGGGACAGGGGGCCGCGGCTGCACCTTC. Amino acid sequence: CASGTTGTGGRGCTF.

V is TRBV19 and J is TRBJ2-1, with unresolved D. Per germline, CDR1 LNHDA and CDR2 SQIVND (reference sequence). Deletions cut 1 base from V and 12 bases from J, with 10 bases between. This CDR3 has 12 amino acids. The CDR3 loop is CASSIGKLAQFF. The CDR3 nucleotides read TGTGCCAGTAGTATAGGGAAGCTTGCGCAGTTCTTC. Supplemented by reference TRBV19 and TRBJ2-1, the full variable domain reads DGGITQSPKYLFRKEGQNVTLSCEQNLNHDAMYWYRQDPGQGLRLIYYSQIVNDFQKGDIAEGYSVSREKKESFPLTVTSAQKNPTAFYLCASSIGKLAQFFGPGTRLTVL.

The rearrangement links TRBV2 to TRBJ2-2; 9 bases align to TRBD2. Losses at the gene ends were 6 bases for V and 5 bases for J; bases not matched to a gene: 7. Germline V gene sequence: CDR1 SNHLY, CDR2 FYNNEI. The CDR3 is 15 amino acids. DNA of the CDR3: TGTGCCAGCAGAGAGGGACTAGCTGGGACCGGGGAGCTGTTTTTT. This sequence encodes CASREGLAGTGELFF.